This passage covers 25 T cell receptor beta chains from one sample sequenced in a study of T cells of healthy individuals. TCRdb used MiXCR to reprocess the 5' RACE reads, holding one entry per CDR3 protein. The data contain over 95,000 distinct CDR3 sequences, 15% to 20% of them singletons. These receptors came from a human donor in good health.

The chain uses TRBV7-9 and TRBJ2-3, with a weak D call TRBD2 (5 bases). V gave up 3 bases and J gave up 9 bases, with 10 bases separating them. This CDR3 has 12 amino acids. The germline gives CDR1 SEHNR, CDR2 FQNEAQ (reference sequence). Here the CDR3 reads CASSLREITQYF. Written as DNA, the CDR3 is TGTGCCAGCAGCTTGAGGGAGATCACGCAGTATTTT.

This clonotype was detected only a few times. The CDR3 nucleotides are TGTGCCAGCAGCTTATCGCAGCGTGGCCATACGCAGTATTTT. This encodes CASSLSQRGHTQYF. The V call is TRBV7-2, the J call TRBJ2-3; D is undetermined. V gave up 2 bases and J gave up 7 bases, with 13 bases separating them. Germline V CDR1 and CDR2: SGHTA, FQGNSA. The CDR3 totals 14 residues.

The sample holds many counts of this clonotype. The chain recombines TRBV12-3 or TRBV12-4 with TRBJ1-5; unclear D gene. The CDR3 runs 14 residues. Trimming pared 2 bases from V and 3 bases from J, leaving 8 bases between. CDR3 coding DNA: TGTGCCAGCAGTTTATCCAGGCTCAATCAGCCCCAGCATTTT. It yields the protein CASSLSRLNQPQHF.

This clonotype was observed a handful of times. The chain's CDR3 is CASSTTVSGDRNTEAFF. CDR3 nucleotides: TGTGCCAGCTCCACCACGGTTTCGGGCGACCGGAACACTGAAGCTTTCTTT. The V call is TRBV18, the J call TRBJ1-1; D not resolved. CDR3 length: 17 residues. Per germline, CDR1 KGHSH and CDR2 LQKENI. Deletions cut 6 bases from V and 1 base from J, with 21 bases between. Variable domain in full (rest from reference TRBV18 and TRBJ1-1): NAGVMQNPRHLVRRRGQEARLRCSPMKGHSHVYWYRQLPEEGLKFMVYLQKENIIDESGMPKERFSAEFPKEGPSILRIQQVVRGDSAAYFCASSTTVSGDRNTEAFFGQGTRLTVV.

This clonotype was detected only a few times. The chain carries TRBV5-1 and TRBJ1-1; D is uncertain. V was trimmed by 0 bases and J by 3 bases, leaving 15 bases between them. CDR1 and CDR2 from the germline V gene are SGHRS and YFSETQ. The CDR3 has 16 residues. The CDR3 DNA reads TGCGCCAGCAGCTTGGAAGGGATCAAGTGGGACACTGAAGCTTTCTTT. The encoded protein is CASSLEGIKWDTEAFF.

The V gene is TRBV9, the J gene TRBJ2-1; 8 bases align to TRBD1. This CDR3 contains 15 residues. Germline-derived CDR1 and CDR2 are SGDLS and YYNGEE. Trimming at V came to 0 bases and at J to 8 bases, leaving 7 bases not matched to a gene. CDR3 coding DNA: TGTGCCAGCAGCGTAGAGGGGACAGGCCCCTATGAGCAGTTCTTC. It encodes CASSVEGTGPYEQFF.

The chain couples TRBV11-3 to TRBJ2-1; D may be TRBD2 (7 bases). V was pared by 5 bases and J by 6 bases, with 23 bases between. CDR1 SGHNT and CDR2 YENEEA come from the germline V gene. This CDR3 is built from 17 residues. Written as DNA, the CDR3 is TGTGCCAGCAGCAACAGGCCGGGACAAAGGGGGGGCAATGAGCAGTTCTTC. This gives the protein CASSNRPGQRGGNEQFF.

This clonotype was counted many times. This chain connects TRBV20-1 to TRBJ2-1; tentatively, D is TRBD2 (7 bases). V lost 7 bases, J lost 8 bases, and 21 bases lay in between. This CDR3 has 14 amino acids. Germline values: CDR1 DFQATT, CDR2 SNEGSKA (reference sequence). The CDR3 loop reads CSVLRGGADYEQFF. CDR3 DNA: TGCAGTGTGTTGAGGGGGGGGGCCGATTATGAGCAGTTCTTC.

V usage is TRBV7-9 and J usage is TRBJ1-2; D not certain. The CDR3 consists of 17 residues. Germline V lookup: CDR1 SEHNR, CDR2 FQNEAQ (reference sequence). Trimming shortened V by 4 bases and J by 3 bases, and 21 bases separated the two germline ends. The CDR3 is CASSSTPGEGAHYGYTF. DNA of the CDR3: TGTGCCAGCAGCTCGACCCCGGGAGAGGGCGCCCACTATGGCTACACCTTC.

CDR3 in amino acids: CASSVGLTGVPINEQFF. DNA for the CDR3: TGTGCCAGCAGCGTAGGATTGACAGGGGTACCCATCAATGAGCAGTTCTTC. The chain has TRBV9 and TRBJ2-1; 8 positions match TRBD1. V lost 0 bases to trimming and J lost 6 bases; unmatched junction nucleotides: 11. Germline CDR1 reads SGDLS; CDR2 reads YYNGEE. The CDR3 has 17 amino acids.

The rearrangement uses TRBV28 and TRBJ2-7; 12 nucleotides agree with TRBD2. The CDR3 length is 14 residues. V lost 7 bases and J lost 6; bases outside the gene matches: 7. The germline CDR1 and CDR2 sequences are MDHEN and SYDVKM. The chain's CDR3 is CASNLAGGPREQYF. For the CDR3, the DNA is TGTGCCAGCAACCTAGCGGGAGGGCCTCGCGAGCAGTACTTC.

The chain carries TRBV7-9 and TRBJ1-4, with 8 bases identical to TRBD1. With 5 bases clipped from V and 7 bases from J, the junction kept 6 bases outside the gene matches. Germline V gives CDR1 SEHNR, CDR2 FQNEAQ (reference sequence). This CDR3 contains 14 residues. In nucleotides, the CDR3 is TGTGCCAGCAGCCTTGACAGGGGAAGTGAAAAACTGTTTTTT. Amino acid sequence: CASSLDRGSEKLFF.

This clonotype came up a few times. The genes are TRBV6-2 or TRBV6-3 and TRBJ1-1; D unclear. CDR1 and CDR2 from the germline V gene are MNHEY and SVGEGT. Deletions cut 5 bases from V and 5 bases from J, with 9 bases between. The CDR3 loop spans 12 amino acids. The CDR3 here is CASSRVSTEAFF. In DNA form, the CDR3 reads TGTGCCAGCAGTCGGGTTAGTACTGAAGCTTTCTTT.

The gene calls are TRBV5-4 and TRBJ2-3; perhaps TRBD1 as D (5 bases). CDR1 is SGHNT, CDR2 YYREEE, per germline (reference sequence). The CDR3 loop spans 15 amino acids. Trimming stripped 0 bases from V and 3 bases from J, with 11 bases between. CDR3 region: CASSLAQQETDTQYF. CDR3 DNA: TGTGCCAGCAGCTTGGCCCAACAGGAGACAGATACGCAGTATTTT.

This clonotype was counted at least ten times. The gene calls are TRBV25-1 and TRBJ2-1; 11 positions agree with TRBD1. CDR1 is MGHDK and CDR2 is SYGVNS in the germline V gene. This CDR3 region has 13 residues. The V and J ends lost 6 bases and 10 bases, in that order; junction bases with no gene match: 5. The CDR3 loop reads CASRDRGQWEQFF. CDR3 nucleotide sequence: TGTGCCAGCAGGGACAGGGGGCAGTGGGAGCAGTTCTTC. The whole variable domain, remainder taken from reference TRBV25-1 and TRBJ2-1, is EADIYQTPRYLVIGTGKKITLECSQTMGHDKMYWYQQDPGMELHLIHYSYGVNSTEKGDLSSESTVSRIRTEHFPLTLESARPSHTSQYLCASRDRGQWEQFFGPGTRLTVL.

The rearrangement links TRBV18 to TRBJ1-2; 7 bases line up with TRBD1. The CDR3 covers 15 residues. J lost 7 bases, V lost 1 base, and 9 bases had no gene match. The germline gives CDR1 KGHSH, CDR2 LQKENI. The CDR3 nucleotides read TGTGCCAGCTCACCACAAAACAGGGGAGGCCCTGGCTACACCTTC. Amino acid sequence: CASSPQNRGGPGYTF. The full variable domain, its missing parts supplied by reference TRBV18 and TRBJ1-2, is NAGVMQNPRHLVRRRGQEARLRCSPMKGHSHVYWYRQLPEEGLKFMVYLQKENIIDESGMPKERFSAEFPKEGPSILRIQQVVRGDSAAYFCASSPQNRGGPGYTFGSGTRLTVV.

Only a few counts were recorded for this clonotype. This chain links TRBV9 with TRBJ2-4, with D perhaps being TRBD1 or TRBD2 (5 bases each). CDR1 and CDR2 (germline): SGDLS, YYNGEE. V shed 6 bases and J shed 8 bases, with 15 bases lying between them. The CDR3 is 13 amino acids. The CDR3 reads CASNREGEDIQYF. The CDR3 bases are TGTGCCAGCAACCGGGAAGGGGAAGACATTCAGTACTTC.

A few counts support this clonotype. This chain links TRBV28 with TRBJ2-7; 11 nucleotides align to TRBD2. With 6 bases clipped from V and 4 bases from J, the junction kept 2 bases outside the gene matches. The CDR3 loop spans 13 amino acids. The germline gives CDR1 MDHEN, CDR2 SYDVKM. The CDR3 region has the DNA TGTGCCAGCAGGGGGACTAGCGGATACGAGCAGTACTTC. Residues: CASRGTSGYEQYF.

This clonotype was picked up many times. The chain recombines TRBV4-2 with TRBJ2-7; the D call may be TRBD1 or TRBD2 (5 bases each). The germline V and J ends were trimmed by 2 bases and 2 bases, with 13 bases remaining between them. Germline lookup yields CDR1 LGHNA and CDR2 YNFKEQ. This CDR3 is 15 amino acids long. CDR3 bases: TGTGCCAGCAGCCAAACTGGGACGGGTACCTACGAGCAGTACTTC. Translating it yields CASSQTGTGTYEQYF.

The V and J genes are TRBV19 and TRBJ2-3, with TRBD2 as a possible D gene (5 bases). This CDR3 contains 13 residues. Germline V gene lookup returns CDR1 LNHDA and CDR2 SQIVND (reference sequence). Between the trimmed V and J ends, which lost 7 bases and 3 bases, there was a span of 11 bases. The CDR3 protein is CASMGVRTDTQYF. The CDR3, as DNA: TGTGCCAGTATGGGAGTCAGGACAGATACGCAGTATTTT.

CDR3 region: CASSDRLASTDTQYF. The CDR3 DNA reads TGTGCCAGCAGCGACCGATTAGCTAGCACAGATACGCAGTATTTT. This chain links TRBV5-5 with TRBJ2-3; no clear D. Deletions cut 4 bases from V and 0 bases from J, with 12 bases between. The CDR3 consists of 15 residues. The germline CDR1 and CDR2 sequences are SGHKS and YYEKEE (reference sequence).

This clonotype appeared a few times. The V call is TRBV20-1, the J call TRBJ1-2, with 7 bases fitting TRBD1. V lost 7 bases to trimming and J lost 8 bases; unmatched junction nucleotides: 10. From germline, CDR1 is DFQATT and CDR2 SNEGSKA (reference sequence). The CDR3 covers 12 residues. The CDR3 spells CSVAQGDQGYTF. The CDR3 nucleotides read TGCAGTGTTGCCCAGGGGGATCAAGGCTACACCTTC.

The CDR3 is CASSFLRNTGELFF. The CDR3 bases are TGTGCCAGCAGTTTCCTCCGGAACACCGGGGAGCTGTTTTTT. This chain joins TRBV6-1 and TRBJ2-2; no firm D call. Germline V gene data show CDR1 as MNHNS and CDR2 as SASEGT. V was trimmed by 5 bases and J by 1 base, leaving 8 bases between them. The CDR3 runs to 14 residues.

In its sample, this clonotype was seen a few times. The chain has TRBV6-6 and TRBJ1-5; D is unresolved. The CDR3 totals 13 residues. Deletions cut 6 bases from V and 4 bases from J, with 10 bases between. Germline V lookup: CDR1 MNHNY, CDR2 SVGAGI (reference sequence). The CDR3, as DNA: TGTGCCAGCAGCCTGAACGGGAATCAGCCCCAGCATTTT. Protein: CASSLNGNQPQHF.

The chain employs TRBV5-1 and TRBJ1-1, with D perhaps matching TRBD1 (6 bases). V lost 5 bases to trimming and J lost 3 bases, with 8 bases between them. The CDR3 has 12 amino acids. Germline CDR1 SGHRS, CDR2 YFSETQ. The CDR3 protein is CASRRTDTEAFF. The CDR3 coding sequence is TGCGCCAGCAGGAGGACAGACACTGAAGCTTTCTTT. The full variable domain, in which reference TRBV5-1 and TRBJ1-1 provide the parts outside the CDR3, is KAGVTQTPRYLIKTRGQQVTLSCSPISGHRSVSWYQQTPGQGLQFLFEYFSETQRNKGNFPGRFSGRQFSNSRSEMNVSTLELGDSALYLCASRRTDTEAFFGQGTRLTVV.